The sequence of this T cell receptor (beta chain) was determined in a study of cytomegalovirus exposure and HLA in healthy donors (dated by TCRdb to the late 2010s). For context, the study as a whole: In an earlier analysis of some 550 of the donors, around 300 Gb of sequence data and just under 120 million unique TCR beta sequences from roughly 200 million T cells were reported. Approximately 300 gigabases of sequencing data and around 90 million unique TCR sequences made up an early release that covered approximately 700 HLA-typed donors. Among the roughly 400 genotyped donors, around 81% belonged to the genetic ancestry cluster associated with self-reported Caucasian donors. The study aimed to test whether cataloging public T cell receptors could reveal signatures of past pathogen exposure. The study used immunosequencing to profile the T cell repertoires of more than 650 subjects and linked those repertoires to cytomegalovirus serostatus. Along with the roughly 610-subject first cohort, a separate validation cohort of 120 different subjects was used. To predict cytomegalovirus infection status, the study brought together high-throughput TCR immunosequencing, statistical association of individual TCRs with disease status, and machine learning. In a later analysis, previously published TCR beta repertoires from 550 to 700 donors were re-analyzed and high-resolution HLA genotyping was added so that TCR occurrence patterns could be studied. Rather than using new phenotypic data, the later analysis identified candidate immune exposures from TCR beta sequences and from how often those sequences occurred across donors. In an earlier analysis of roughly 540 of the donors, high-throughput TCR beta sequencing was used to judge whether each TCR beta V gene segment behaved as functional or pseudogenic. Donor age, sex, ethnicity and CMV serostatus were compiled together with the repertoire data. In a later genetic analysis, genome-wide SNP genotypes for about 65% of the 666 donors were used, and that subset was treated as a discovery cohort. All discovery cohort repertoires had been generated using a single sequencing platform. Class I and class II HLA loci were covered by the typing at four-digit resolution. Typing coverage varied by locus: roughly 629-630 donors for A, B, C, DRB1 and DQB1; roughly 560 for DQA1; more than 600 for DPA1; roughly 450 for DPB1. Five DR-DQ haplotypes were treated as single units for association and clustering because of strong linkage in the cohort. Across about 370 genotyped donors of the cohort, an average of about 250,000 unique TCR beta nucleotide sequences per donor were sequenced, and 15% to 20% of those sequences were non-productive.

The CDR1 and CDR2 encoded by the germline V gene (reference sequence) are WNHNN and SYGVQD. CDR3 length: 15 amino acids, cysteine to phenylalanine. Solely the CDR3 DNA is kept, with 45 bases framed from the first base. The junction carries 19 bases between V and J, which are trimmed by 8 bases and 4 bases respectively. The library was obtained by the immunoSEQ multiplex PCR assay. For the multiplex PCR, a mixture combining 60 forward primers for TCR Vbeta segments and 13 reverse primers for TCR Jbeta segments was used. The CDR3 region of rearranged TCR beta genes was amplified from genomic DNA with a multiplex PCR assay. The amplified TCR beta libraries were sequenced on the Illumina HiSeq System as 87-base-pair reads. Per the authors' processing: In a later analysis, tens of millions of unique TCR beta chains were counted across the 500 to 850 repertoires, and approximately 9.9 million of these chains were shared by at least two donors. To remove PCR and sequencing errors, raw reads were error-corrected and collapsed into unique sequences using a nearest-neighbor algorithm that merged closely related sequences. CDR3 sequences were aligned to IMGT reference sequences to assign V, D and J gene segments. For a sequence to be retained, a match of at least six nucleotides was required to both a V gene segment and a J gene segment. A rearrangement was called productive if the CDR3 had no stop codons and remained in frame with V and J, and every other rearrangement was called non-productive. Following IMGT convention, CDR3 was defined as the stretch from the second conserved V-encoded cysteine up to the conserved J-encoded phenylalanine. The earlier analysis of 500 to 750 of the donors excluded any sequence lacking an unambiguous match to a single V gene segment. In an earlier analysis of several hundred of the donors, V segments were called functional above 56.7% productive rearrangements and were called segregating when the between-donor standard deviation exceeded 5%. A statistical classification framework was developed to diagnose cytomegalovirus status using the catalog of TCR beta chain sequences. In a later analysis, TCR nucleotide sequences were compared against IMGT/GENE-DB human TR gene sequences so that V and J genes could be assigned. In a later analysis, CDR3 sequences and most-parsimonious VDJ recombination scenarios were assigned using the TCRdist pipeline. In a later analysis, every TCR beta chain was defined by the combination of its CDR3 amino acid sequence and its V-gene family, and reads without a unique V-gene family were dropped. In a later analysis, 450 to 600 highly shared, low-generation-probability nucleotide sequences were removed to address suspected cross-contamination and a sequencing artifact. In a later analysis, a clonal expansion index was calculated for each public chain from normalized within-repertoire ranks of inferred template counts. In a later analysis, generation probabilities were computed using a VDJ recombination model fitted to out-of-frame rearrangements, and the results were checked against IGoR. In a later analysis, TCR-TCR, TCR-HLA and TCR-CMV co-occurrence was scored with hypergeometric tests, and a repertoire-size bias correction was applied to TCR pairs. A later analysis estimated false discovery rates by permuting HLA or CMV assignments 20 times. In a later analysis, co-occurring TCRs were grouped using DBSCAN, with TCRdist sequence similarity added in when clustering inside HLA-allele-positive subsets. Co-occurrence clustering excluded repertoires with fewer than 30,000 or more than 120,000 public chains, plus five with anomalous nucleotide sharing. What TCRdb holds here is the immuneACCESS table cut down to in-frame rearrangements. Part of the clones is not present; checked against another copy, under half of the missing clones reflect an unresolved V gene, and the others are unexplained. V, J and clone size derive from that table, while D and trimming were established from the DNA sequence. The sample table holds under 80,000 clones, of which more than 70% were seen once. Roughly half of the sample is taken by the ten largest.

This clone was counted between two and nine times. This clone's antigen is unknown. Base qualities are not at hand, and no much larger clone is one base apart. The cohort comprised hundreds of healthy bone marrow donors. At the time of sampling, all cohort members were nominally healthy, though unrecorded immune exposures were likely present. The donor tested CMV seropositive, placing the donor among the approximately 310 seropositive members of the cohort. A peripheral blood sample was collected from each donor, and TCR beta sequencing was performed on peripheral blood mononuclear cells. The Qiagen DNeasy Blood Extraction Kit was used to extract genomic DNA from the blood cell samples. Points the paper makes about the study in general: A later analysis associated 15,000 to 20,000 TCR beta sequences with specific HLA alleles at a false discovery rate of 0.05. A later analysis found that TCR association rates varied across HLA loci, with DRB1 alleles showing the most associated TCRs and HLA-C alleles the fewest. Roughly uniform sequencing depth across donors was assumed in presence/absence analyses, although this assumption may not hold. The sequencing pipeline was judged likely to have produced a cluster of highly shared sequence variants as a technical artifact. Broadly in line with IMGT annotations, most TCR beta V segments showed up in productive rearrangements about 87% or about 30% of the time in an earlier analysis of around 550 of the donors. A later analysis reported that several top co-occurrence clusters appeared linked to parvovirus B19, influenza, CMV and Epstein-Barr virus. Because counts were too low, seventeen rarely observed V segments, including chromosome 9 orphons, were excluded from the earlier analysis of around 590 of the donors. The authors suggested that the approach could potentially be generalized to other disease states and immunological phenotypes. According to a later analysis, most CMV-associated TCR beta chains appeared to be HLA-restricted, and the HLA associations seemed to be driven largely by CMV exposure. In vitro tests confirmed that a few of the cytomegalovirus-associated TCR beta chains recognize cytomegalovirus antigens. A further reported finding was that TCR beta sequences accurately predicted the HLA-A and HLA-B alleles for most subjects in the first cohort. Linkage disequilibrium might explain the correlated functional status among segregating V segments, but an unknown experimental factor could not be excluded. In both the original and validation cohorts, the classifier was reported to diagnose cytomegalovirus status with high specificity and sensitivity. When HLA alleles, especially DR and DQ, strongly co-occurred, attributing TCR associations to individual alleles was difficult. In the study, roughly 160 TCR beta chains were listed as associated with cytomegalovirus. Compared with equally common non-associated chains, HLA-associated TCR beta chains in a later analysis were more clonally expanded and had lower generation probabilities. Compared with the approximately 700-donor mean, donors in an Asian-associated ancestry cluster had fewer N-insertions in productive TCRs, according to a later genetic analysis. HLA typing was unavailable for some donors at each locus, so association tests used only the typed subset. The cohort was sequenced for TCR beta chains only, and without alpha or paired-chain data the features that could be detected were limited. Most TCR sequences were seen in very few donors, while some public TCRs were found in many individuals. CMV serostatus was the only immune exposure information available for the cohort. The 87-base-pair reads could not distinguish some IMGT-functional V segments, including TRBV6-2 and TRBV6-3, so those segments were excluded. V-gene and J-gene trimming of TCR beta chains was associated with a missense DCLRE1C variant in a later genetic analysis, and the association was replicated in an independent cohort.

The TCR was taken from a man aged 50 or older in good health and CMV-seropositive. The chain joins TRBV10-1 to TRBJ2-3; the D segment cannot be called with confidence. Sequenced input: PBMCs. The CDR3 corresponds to CASPPTPREADTQYF. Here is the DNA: TGCGCCAGCCCTCCGACCCCCAGAGAGGCAGATACGCAGTATTTT.